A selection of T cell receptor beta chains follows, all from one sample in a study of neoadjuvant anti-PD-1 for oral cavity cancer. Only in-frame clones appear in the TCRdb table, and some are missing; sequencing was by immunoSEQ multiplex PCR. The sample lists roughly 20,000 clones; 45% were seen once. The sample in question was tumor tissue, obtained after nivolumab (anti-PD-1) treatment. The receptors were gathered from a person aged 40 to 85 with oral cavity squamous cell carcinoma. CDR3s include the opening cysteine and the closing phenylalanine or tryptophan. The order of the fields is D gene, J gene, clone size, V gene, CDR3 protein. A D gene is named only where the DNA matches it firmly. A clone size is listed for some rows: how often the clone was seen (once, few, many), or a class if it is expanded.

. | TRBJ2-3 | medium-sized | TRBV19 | CASSLGGWGTDTQYF
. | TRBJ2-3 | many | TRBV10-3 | CAITPGERGDTQYF
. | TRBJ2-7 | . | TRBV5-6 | CASSTSRGEQYF
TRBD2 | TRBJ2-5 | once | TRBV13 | CASSLAGGLETQYF
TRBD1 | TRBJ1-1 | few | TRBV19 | CASSYRGYMNTEAFF
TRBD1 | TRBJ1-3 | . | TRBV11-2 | CASSQDRTQSRAIYF
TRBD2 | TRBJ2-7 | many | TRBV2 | CASKAGVSYEQYF
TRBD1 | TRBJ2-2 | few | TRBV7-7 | CASSSRTGWTGELFF
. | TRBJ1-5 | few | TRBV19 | CATQKGVSVYQPQHF
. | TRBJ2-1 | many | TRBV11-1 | CASSPRNEQFF
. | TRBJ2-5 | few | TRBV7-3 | CASSLSPQETQYF
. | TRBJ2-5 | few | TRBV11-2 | CASSPSRASRGETQYF
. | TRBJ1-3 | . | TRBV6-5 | CASSYGRGDGNTIYF
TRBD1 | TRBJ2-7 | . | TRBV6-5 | CASSRGQGYEQYF
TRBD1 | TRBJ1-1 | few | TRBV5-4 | CASSWGQYTEAFF
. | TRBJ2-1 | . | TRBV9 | CASSRAGNNEQFF
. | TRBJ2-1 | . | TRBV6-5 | CASRGGPGAYNEQFF